This T cell receptor (beta chain) was retrieved from a study of tumor and adjacent non-tumor tissue in lung cancer. About the research overall: Samples averaged roughly 4.2 million productive TCRbeta reads each.

CDR1 is MNHNS, CDR2 SASEGT, per germline. This CDR3 is 13 amino acids long. Three rounds of nested PCR, following a modified ARM-PCR protocol, produced the TCRbeta library. Each CDR3 protein gets one entry after TCRdb re-called the multiplex PCR reads with MiXCR. This table has around 60,000 distinct CDR3 sequences, about 61% appearing once. Remarks on this clonotype: The antigen is undetermined. This may be a read error: a much more frequent sequence differs by one nucleotide.

General study findings and limits: Top 100 clones took a larger repertoire share in normal lung.

RNA was extracted from bulk tissue without any cell sorting. The normal lung tissue was taken more than 3 cm from the tumor edge. The J gene is TRBJ1-2, the V gene TRBV6-1; D not resolved. The source of this sequence is a man aged 65 to 79 with non-small cell lung cancer. Sequences were obtained from distant non-tumor lung tissue. CDR3: CASNEVSFYGYTF. CDR3 coding DNA: TGTGCCAGCAATGAAGTCAGTTTCTATGGCTACACCTTC.